The clone carrying this T cell receptor beta chain came up a few times. The antigen is not known. The sample comes from a study of beta chain features in type 1 diabetes. About the research overall: In all, some 110 million sorted cells from all samples were analyzed. Findings of the study overall: Moderate but significant shortening of TCRB CDR3s was recorded in all four CD4+ subsets from Type 1 diabetes patients.

CDR1 and CDR2 (germline): LNHNV, YYDKDF (reference sequence). This CDR3 comprises 15 residues. Trimming at V came to 1 base and at J to 8 bases, leaving 9 bases not matched to a gene. The whole isolated RNA underwent reverse transcription, so sequencing captured expressed TCRB transcripts. Sequenced by immunoSEQ multiplex PCR; TCRdb stores in-frame clones only, minus some. The sample shows about 710,000 clones, over 11% of them seen only once. Sequencing was done on a sample of naive CD4+ T cells from blood. V usage is TRBV15 and J usage is TRBJ1-1; TRBD1 matches 8 bases. The receptor was derived from a man younger than 35 with type 1 diabetes. The CDR3: CATSRAHIDRGEAFF. For the CDR3, the DNA is TGTGCCACCAGCAGAGCTCACATAGACAGGGGCGAAGCTTTCTTT.